The present entry profiles one T cell receptor beta chain with its context. A sample-barcoded 5' primer and a J-beta primer mix were used in a second PCR of roughly 7 to 11 cycles. TCRdb reprocessed the 5' RACE reads via MiXCR and lists one record per CDR3 protein. The table lists 700,000 to 950,000 distinct CDR3 sequences, roughly 64% of them singletons. The data were taken from a study of blood T cells in healthy people across ages. It was roughly 10 milliliters of peripheral blood that were drawn from each donor. Samples each had at least 6 micrograms of total RNA extracted. Trimming stripped 3 bases from V and 4 bases from J, with 12 bases between. CDR3 size: 13 residues. Germline V gene lookup returns CDR1 SQVTM and CDR2 ANQGSEA.

The specimen sequenced was blood. The chain links TRBV29-1 to TRBJ1-2; possibly TRBD1 for D (5 bases). The source of this sequence is a man aged 25 to 45 in good health. DNA for the CDR3: TGCAGCGTTGATACCGGGACCGCCTATGGCTACACCTTC. It encodes CSVDTGTAYGYTF.